This TCR beta chain was retrieved from a study of metastatic and nonmetastatic thyroid tumors. Study-level background: It was across blood and tumor or nodule tissue from malignant and benign thyroid patients that repertoires were compared.

CDR1 is GTSNPN, CDR2 SVGIG, per germline (reference sequence). V lost 4 bases, J lost 7 bases, and 5 bases lay in between. The CDR3 length is 11 residues. TCRdb used MiXCR to call clones anew from the PCR reads. Of roughly 41,000 clones listed, around 17% were seen once; the top ten hold 3% to 4.5%. Prior to thyroid surgery, none of the patients had received any treatment. This sequence was found in a female donor with papillary thyroid cancer or a benign thyroid nodule (not recorded which). Some clones in this sample may be carry-over from other donors' samples. V gene TRBV30 combines with J gene TRBJ1-6, with D tentatively TRBD1 (5 bases). Sequencing input: blood. CDR3 loop: CAWKGNSPLHF. As DNA, the CDR3 is TGTGCCTGGAAGGGGAATTCACCCCTCCACTTT.